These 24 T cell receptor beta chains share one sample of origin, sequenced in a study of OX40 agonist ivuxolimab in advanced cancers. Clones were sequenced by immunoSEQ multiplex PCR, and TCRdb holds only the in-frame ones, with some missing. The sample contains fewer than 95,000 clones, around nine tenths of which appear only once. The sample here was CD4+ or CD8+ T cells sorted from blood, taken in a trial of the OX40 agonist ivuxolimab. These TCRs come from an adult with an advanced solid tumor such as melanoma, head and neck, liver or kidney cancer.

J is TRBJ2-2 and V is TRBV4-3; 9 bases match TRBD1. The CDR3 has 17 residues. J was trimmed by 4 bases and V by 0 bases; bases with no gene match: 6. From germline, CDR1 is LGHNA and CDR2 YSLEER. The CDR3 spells CASSQDGGQGGTGELFF. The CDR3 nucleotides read TGCGCCAGCAGCCAAGATGGGGGACAGGGAGGCACCGGGGAGCTGTTTTTT.

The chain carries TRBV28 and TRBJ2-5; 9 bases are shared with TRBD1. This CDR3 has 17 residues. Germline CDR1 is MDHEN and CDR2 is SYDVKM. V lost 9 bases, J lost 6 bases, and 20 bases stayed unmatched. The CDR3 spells CASSAGQGLIMKKTQYF. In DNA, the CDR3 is TGTGCCAGTTCTGCGGGACAGGGTTTAATTATGAAAAAGACCCAGTACTTC.

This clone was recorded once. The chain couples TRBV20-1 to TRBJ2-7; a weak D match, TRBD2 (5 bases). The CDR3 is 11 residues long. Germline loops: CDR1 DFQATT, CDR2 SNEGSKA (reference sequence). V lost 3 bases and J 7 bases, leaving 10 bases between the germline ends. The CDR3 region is CSASHGGEQYF. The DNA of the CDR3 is TGCAGTGCTAGTCATGGAGGTGAGCAGTACTTC.

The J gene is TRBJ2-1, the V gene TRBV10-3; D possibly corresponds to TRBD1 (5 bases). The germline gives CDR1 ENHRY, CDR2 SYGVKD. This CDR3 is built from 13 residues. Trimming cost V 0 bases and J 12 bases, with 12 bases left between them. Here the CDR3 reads CAISESEPQGQFF. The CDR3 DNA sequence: TGTGCCATCAGTGAGTCGGAGCCCCAGGGGCAGTTCTTC.

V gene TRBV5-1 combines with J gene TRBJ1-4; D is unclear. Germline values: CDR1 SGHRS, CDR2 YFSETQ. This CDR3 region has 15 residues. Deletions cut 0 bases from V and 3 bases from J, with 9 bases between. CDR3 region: CASSLEGGSNEKLFF. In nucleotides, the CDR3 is TGCGCCAGCAGCTTGGAAGGAGGGTCTAATGAAAAACTGTTTTTT.

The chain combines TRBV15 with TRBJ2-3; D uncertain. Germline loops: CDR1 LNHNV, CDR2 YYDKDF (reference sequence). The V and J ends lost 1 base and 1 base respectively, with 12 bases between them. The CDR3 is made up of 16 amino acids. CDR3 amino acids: CATSRGSRSRTDTQYF. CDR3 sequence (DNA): TGTGCCACCAGCAGAGGGTCTAGGTCCCGCACAGATACGCAGTATTTT.

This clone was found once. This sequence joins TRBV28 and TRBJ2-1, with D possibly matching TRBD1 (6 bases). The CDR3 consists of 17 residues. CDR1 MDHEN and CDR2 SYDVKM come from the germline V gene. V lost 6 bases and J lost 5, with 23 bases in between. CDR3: CASSKLRQAGFDNEQFF. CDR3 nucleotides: TGTGCCAGCAGCAAATTGCGACAGGCTGGGTTTGACAATGAGCAGTTCTTC.

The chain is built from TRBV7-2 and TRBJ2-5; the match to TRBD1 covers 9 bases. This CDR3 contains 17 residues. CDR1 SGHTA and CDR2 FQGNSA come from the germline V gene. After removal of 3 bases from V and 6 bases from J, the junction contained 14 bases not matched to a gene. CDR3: CASSFQPGTGNSKTQYF. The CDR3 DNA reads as TGTGCCAGCAGCTTCCAGCCCGGGACAGGGAATAGTAAGACCCAGTACTTC.

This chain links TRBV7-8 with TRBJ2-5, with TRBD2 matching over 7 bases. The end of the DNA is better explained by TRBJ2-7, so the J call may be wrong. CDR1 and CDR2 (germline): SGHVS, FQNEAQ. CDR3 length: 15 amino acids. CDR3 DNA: TGTGCCAGCAGCTTAGTTCGGCGGGAGCTCGGCGAGCAGTACTTC. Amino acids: CASSLVRRELGEQYF.

The DNA for the CDR3 is TGTGCCAGCAGCCAGGGGGGGGCGAACACTGAAGCTTTCTTT. Protein: CASSQGGANTEAFF. The chain couples TRBV28 to TRBJ1-1, with 7 bases aligning to TRBD1. The V segment lost 6 bases and the J segment 1 base; nucleotides outside the gene matches: 5. Looked up from germline, CDR1 is MDHEN and CDR2 is SYDVKM. The CDR3 runs to 14 residues. Full variable domain (rest looked up from reference TRBV28 and TRBJ1-1): DVKVTQSSRYLVKRTGEKVFLECVQDMDHENMFWYRQDPGLGLRLIYFSYDVKMKEKGDIPEGYSVSREKKERFSLILESASTNQTSMYLCASSQGGANTEAFFGQGTRLTVV.

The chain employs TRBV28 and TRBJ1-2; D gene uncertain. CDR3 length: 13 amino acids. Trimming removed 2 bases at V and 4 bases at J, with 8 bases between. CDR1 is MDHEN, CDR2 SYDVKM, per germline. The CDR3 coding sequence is TGTGCCAGCAGTTTAGGCGGGTCCTATGGCTACACCTTC. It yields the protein CASSLGGSYGYTF.

The chain's CDR3 is CASNAGGEQYF. In nucleotides, the CDR3 is TGCGCCAGCAATGCAGGGGGCGAGCAGTACTTC. The rearrangement uses TRBV5-1 and TRBJ2-7; 7 bases fit TRBD1. The trim removed 6 bases at V and 6 bases at J, leaving 3 bases unmatched. This CDR3 has 11 residues. Germline values: CDR1 SGHRS, CDR2 YFSETQ.

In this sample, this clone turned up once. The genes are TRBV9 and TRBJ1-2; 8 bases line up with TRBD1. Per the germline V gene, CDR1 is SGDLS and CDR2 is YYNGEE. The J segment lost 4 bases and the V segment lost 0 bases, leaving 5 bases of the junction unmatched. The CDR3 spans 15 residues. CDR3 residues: CASSVADRGGYGYTF. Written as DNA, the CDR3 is TGTGCCAGCAGCGTAGCCGACAGGGGTGGCTATGGCTACACCTTC. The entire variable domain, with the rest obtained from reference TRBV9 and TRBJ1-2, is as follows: DSGVTQTPKHLITATGQRVTLRCSPRSGDLSVYWYQQSLDQGLQFLIQYYNGEERAKGNILERFSAQQFPDLHSELNLSSLELGDSALYFCASSVADRGGYGYTFGSGTRLTVV.

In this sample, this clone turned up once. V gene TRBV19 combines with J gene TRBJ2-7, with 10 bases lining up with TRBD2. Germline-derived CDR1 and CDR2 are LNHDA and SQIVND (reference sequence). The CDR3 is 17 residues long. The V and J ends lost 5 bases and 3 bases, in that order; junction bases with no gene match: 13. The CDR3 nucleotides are TGTGCCAGTAGTCCTACTAGCGGGGCCCTGGTGCTCTACGAGCAGTACTTC. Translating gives CASSPTSGALVLYEQYF.

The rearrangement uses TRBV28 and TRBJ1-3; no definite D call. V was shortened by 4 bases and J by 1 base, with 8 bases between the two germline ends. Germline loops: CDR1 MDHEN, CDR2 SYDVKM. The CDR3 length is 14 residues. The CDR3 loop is CASSSGRSGNTIYF. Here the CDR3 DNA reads TGTGCCAGCAGTTCGGGGAGGTCTGGAAACACCATATATTTT.

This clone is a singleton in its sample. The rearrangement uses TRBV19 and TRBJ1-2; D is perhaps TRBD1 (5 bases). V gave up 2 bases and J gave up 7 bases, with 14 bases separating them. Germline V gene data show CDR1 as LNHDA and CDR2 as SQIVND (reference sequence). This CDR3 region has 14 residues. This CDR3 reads CASSIQGNAVGYTF. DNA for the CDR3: TGTGCCAGTAGTATACAGGGTAACGCGGTTGGCTACACCTTC. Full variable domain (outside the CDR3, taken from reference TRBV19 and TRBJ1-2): DGGITQSPKYLFRKEGQNVTLSCEQNLNHDAMYWYRQDPGQGLRLIYYSQIVNDFQKGDIAEGYSVSREKKESFPLTVTSAQKNPTAFYLCASSIQGNAVGYTFGSGTRLTVV.

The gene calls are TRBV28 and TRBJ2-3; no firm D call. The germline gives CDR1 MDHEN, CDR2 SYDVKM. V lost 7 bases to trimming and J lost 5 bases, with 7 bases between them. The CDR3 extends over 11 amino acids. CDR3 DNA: TGTGCCAGCACCCAACGAGATACGCAGTATTTT. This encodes CASTQRDTQYF.

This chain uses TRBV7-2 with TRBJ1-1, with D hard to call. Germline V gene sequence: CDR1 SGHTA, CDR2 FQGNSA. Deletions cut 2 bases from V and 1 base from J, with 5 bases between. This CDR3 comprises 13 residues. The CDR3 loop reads CASSLRGNTEAFF. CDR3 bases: TGTGCCAGCAGCTTACGAGGGAACACTGAAGCTTTCTTT.

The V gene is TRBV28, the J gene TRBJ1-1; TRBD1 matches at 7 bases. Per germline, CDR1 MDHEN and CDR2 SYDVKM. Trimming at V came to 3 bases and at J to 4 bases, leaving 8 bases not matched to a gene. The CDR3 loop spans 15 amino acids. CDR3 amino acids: CASSFFRTGSTEAFF. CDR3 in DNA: TGTGCCAGCAGTTTCTTCCGGACAGGCAGCACTGAAGCTTTCTTT.

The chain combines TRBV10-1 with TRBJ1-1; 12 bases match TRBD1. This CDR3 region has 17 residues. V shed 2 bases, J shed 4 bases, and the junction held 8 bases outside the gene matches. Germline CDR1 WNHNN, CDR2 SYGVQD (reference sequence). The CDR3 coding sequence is TGCGCCAGCAGTGAGGAGAGGGGGACAGGGGGCCGCACTGAAGCTTTCTTT. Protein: CASSEERGTGGRTEAFF.

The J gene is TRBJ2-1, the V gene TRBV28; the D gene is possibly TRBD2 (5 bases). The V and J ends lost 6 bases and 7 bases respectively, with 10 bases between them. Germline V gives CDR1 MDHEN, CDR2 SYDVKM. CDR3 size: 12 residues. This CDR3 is CASRWRWNEQFF. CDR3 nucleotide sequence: TGTGCCAGCAGGTGGAGGTGGAATGAGCAGTTCTTC. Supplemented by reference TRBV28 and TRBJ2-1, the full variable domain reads DVKVTQSSRYLVKRTGEKVFLECVQDMDHENMFWYRQDPGLGLRLIYFSYDVKMKEKGDIPEGYSVSREKKERFSLILESASTNQTSMYLCASRWRWNEQFFGPGTRLTVL.

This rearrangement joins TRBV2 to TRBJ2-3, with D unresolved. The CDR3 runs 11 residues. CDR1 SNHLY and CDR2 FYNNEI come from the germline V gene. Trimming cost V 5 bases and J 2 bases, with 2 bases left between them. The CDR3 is CASSLTDTQYF. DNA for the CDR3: TGTGCCAGCAGTCTCACAGATACGCAGTATTTT.

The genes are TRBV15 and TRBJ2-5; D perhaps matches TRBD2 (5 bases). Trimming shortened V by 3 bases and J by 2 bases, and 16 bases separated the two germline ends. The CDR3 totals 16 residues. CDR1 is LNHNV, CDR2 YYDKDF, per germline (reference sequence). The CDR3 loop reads CATSRGSWGAQETQYF. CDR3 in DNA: TGTGCCACCAGCAGGGGGAGTTGGGGAGCTCAAGAGACCCAGTACTTC.

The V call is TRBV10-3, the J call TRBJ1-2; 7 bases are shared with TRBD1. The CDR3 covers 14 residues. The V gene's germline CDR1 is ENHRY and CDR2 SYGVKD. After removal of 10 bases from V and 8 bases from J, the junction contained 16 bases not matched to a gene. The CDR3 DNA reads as TGTGCCACGGGTCCTACAGGGGCGGATGGGGGCTACACCTTC. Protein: CATGPTGADGGYTF.